This paragraph reports one TCR beta chain. During its preparation, the TCRbeta library received unique molecular identifiers. From the PCR reads, TCRdb called clonotypes with MiXCR, one entry per CDR3 protein. Counted here are roughly 500,000 distinct CDR3 sequences, around a third occurring once; the ten biggest clones make up around 2.3%. The data stem from a study of T-cell reconstitution after alpha-beta-depleted transplantation in children. This CDR3 contains 14 residues. Germline assignment: CDR1 SGHRS and CDR2 YFSETQ. V dropped 4 bases and J dropped 7; count of bases not matched to a gene: 9. The clonotype originates from a human donor who donated a stem cell graft to a child with aplastic anemia. The sequencing here drew on PBMCs from the stem cell graft donor, taken from the stem cell graft. This chain connects TRBV5-1 to TRBJ1-1; 8 bases are shared with TRBD1. The CDR3: CASSGSTGAGEAFF. The DNA of the CDR3 is TGCGCCAGCAGCGGATCGACAGGGGCGGGTGAAGCTTTCTTT.